The 2 T cell receptor beta chains below all came from one sample that was sequenced in a study of T-cell memory formation after mild COVID-19. TCRdb reprocessed the 5' RACE reads with MiXCR, giving one entry per CDR3 protein. The sample comprises roughly 100,000 distinct CDR3 sequences, about an eighth of which are singletons, and about 25% rests with the top ten. Specimen: PBMCs or a T cell subset sorted from them (not recorded which). These receptors were obtained from an adult woman who had mild COVID-19 (a few samples of this study predate the infection). Cell type and time point are not known.

In its sample, this clonotype was seen once. V is TRBV6-2 or TRBV6-3 and J is TRBJ2-1, with 8 bases fitting TRBD2. Germline CDR1 and CDR2: MNHEY and SVGEGT. The V gene end was trimmed by 10 bases and the J gene end by 2 bases; junction bases not matched to a gene: 13. CDR3 length: 16 amino acids. The CDR3 loop reads CATAFTAGEPYNEQFF. DNA of the CDR3: TGTGCCACCGCTTTCACAGCGGGAGAGCCCTACAATGAGCAGTTCTTC.

This clonotype was seen a handful of times. The V and J genes are TRBV4-3 and TRBJ2-1, with TRBD1 as a possible D gene (6 bases). Germline V gives CDR1 LGHNA, CDR2 YSLEER. This CDR3 contains 15 residues. Trimming took 5 bases from V and 2 from J, leaving 13 bases between them. The CDR3 loop is CASSLRQAPYNEQFF. For the CDR3, the DNA is TGCGCCAGCAGCTTAAGACAGGCACCCTACAATGAGCAGTTCTTC.